These 7 T cell receptor beta chains originate from one sample sequenced in a study of siplizumab effects on memory and regulatory T cells. Repertoires were generated with immunoSEQ multiplex PCR, while TCRdb's copy carries only in-frame clones and drops some. The sample shows about 64,000 clones, 90% to 97% of them seen only once. The source material was naive CD8+ T cells sorted from blood. The receptors stem from a human donor in good health.

The gene calls are TRBV19 and TRBJ1-6; TRBD1 aligns across 10 bases. The ends lost 6 bases at V and 9 bases at J; junction bases unmatched: 5. Germline values: CDR1 LNHDA, CDR2 SQIVND (reference sequence). CDR3 length equals 14 residues. The CDR3 DNA reads TGTGCCAGTAGGTTGACAGGGGGCACTTCACCCCTCCACTTT. Residues: CASRLTGGTSPLHF.

The chain joins TRBV6-5 to TRBJ2-1, with D hard to call. This CDR3 spans 14 amino acids. The V gene's germline CDR1 is MNHEY and CDR2 SVGAGI. Trimming took off 0 bases at V and 0 bases at J, with 3 bases between the two ends. The CDR3: CASSYSPSYNEQFF. The CDR3 nucleotides are TGTGCCAGCAGTTACTCGCCCTCCTACAATGAGCAGTTCTTC.

This chain joins TRBV4-1 and TRBJ2-1, with a tentative D call TRBD2 (7 bases). Trimming stripped 1 base from V and 9 bases from J, with 13 bases between. The CDR3 consists of 14 residues. Looked up from germline, CDR1 is MGHRA and CDR2 is YSYEKL. CDR3 nucleotides: TGCGCCAGCAGCCAAGGTCCGGGGGGCAGTGAGCAGTTCTTC. The encoded protein is CASSQGPGGSEQFF.

The chain has TRBV4-2 and TRBJ2-3; 10 bases line up with TRBD2. The CDR3 consists of 16 residues. Germline CDR1 reads LGHNA; CDR2 reads YNFKEQ. Trimming at V came to 5 bases and at J to 1 base, leaving 6 bases not matched to a gene. The CDR3 nucleotides read TGTGCCAGCAGCTCCTATCTAGCGGGGGGCACAGATACGCAGTATTTT. As protein: CASSSYLAGGTDTQYF.

The chain employs TRBV6-1 and TRBJ2-2; 7 nucleotides agree with TRBD1. The junction had 3 bases not matched to a gene; V was cut back by 2 bases and J by 0 bases. Per the germline V gene, CDR1 is MNHNS and CDR2 is SASEGT. The CDR3 consists of 16 residues. The CDR3 loop is CASSERGQANTGELFF. CDR3 DNA sequence: TGTGCCAGCAGTGAAAGGGGGCAGGCGAACACCGGGGAGCTGTTTTTT.

This clone was detected once. The genes are TRBV2 and TRBJ2-7, with a tentative D call TRBD1 (6 bases). The germline CDR1 and CDR2 sequences are SNHLY and FYNNEI. This CDR3 contains 13 residues. Trimming took 6 bases from V and 3 from J, leaving 12 bases between them. CDR3 bases: TGTGCCAGCAGAGACGGACAGCTCTACGAGCAGTACTTC. Translated: CASRDGQLYEQYF. Looking up the rest from reference TRBV2 and TRBJ2-7 gives the full variable domain: EPEVTQTPSHQVTQMGQEVILRCVPISNHLYFYWYRQILGQKVEFLVSFYNNEISEKSEIFDDQFSVERPDGSNFTLKIRSTKLEDSAMYFCASRDGQLYEQYFGPGTRLTVT.

The V and J genes are TRBV28 and TRBJ2-7, with TRBD1 as a possible D gene (5 bases). V lost 8 bases and J lost 2, with 16 bases in between. CDR3 size: 14 residues. Germline V gives CDR1 MDHEN, CDR2 SYDVKM. The CDR3 loop is CASRGAGPAYEQYF. The CDR3 nucleotides are TGTGCCAGCCGTGGGGCAGGCCCAGCCTACGAGCAGTACTTC.